One and the same sample provided the 25 T cell receptor beta chains below, sequenced in a study of T cell repertoires in cytomegalovirus infection. Via MiXCR, TCRdb re-called the reads, giving one row per CDR3 protein. The sample records 700,000 to 950,000 distinct CDR3 sequences, 30% to 35% being singletons. These receptors lack a known antigen. The sample in question was cultured CD8+ T cells from PBMCs, obtained from culture after CMV antigen stimulation. The source is a human donor in good health (CMV status not recorded). Some clones in this sample may be carry-over from other donors' samples.

The rearrangement joins TRBV19 to TRBJ2-1; D unresolved. The germline V gene has CDR1 LNHDA and CDR2 SQIVND (reference sequence). The CDR3 runs to 13 residues. V lost 2 bases and J lost 3, with 5 bases in between. In DNA, the CDR3 is TGTGCCAGTAGTATATCTCTCTACAATGAGCAGTTCTTC. The encoded protein is CASSISLYNEQFF.

The V and J genes are TRBV20-1 and TRBJ1-2; D ambiguous. The CDR3 loop spans 15 amino acids. The germline CDR1 and CDR2 sequences are DFQATT and SNEGSKA (reference sequence). V lost 0 bases and J 7 bases, leaving 18 bases between the germline ends. The CDR3 is CSARDQADLYRGYTF. DNA of the CDR3: TGCAGTGCTAGAGATCAGGCGGACCTATACCGTGGCTACACCTTC.

In this sample, this clonotype turned up a few times. V is TRBV6-2 or TRBV6-3 and J is TRBJ2-3, with D uncertain. Germline V gives CDR1 MNHEY, CDR2 SVGEGT. The V end was cut by 6 bases, the J end by 6 bases, with 10 bases between. CDR3 length: 12 amino acids. The CDR3 reads CASSNPRDTQYF. The CDR3 nucleotides read TGTGCCAGCAGCAACCCGAGGGATACGCAGTATTTT.

The CDR3 DNA reads as TGTGCCAGCAGCTTAGCGGCCAGCGGGGGGTGGAAGACCCAGTACTTC. Amino acids: CASSLAASGGWKTQYF. The genes are TRBV7-6 and TRBJ2-5, with 9 bases identical to TRBD2. Germline loops: CDR1 SGHVS, CDR2 FNYEAQ. The V gene end was trimmed by 0 bases and the J gene end by 6 bases; junction bases not matched to a gene: 8. The CDR3 is made up of 16 amino acids.

The V and J genes are TRBV6-6 and TRBJ2-4, with TRBD2 identical over 13 bases. V lost 0 bases, J lost 2 bases, and 7 bases stayed unmatched. The CDR3 loop spans 19 amino acids. Per the germline V gene, CDR1 is MNHNY and CDR2 is SVGAGI (reference sequence). The CDR3 DNA sequence: TGTGCCAGCAGTTACTCTACTAGCGGGGGGGCCTTTCCCAAAAACATTCAGTACTTC. This translates into CASSYSTSGGAFPKNIQYF.

The V gene is TRBV6-2 or TRBV6-3, the J gene TRBJ1-5, with 10 bases matching TRBD1. Unmatched junction bases numbered 8, after V lost 6 bases and J lost 6 bases. CDR1 and CDR2 (germline): MNHEY, SVGEGT. The CDR3 sequence is 15 residues long. The CDR3 spells CASSPGQGGSQPQHF. CDR3 nucleotide sequence: TGTGCCAGCAGCCCCGGACAGGGGGGGAGTCAGCCCCAGCATTTT.

The rearrangement uses TRBV11-2 and TRBJ2-7; D not resolved. Germline assignment: CDR1 SGHAT and CDR2 FQNNGV. V was cut by 1 base and J by 0 bases, with 7 bases left in between. The CDR3 has 14 amino acids. The CDR3, as DNA: TGTGCCAGCAGCTTAGGCTACGGCTCCTACGAGCAGTACGTC. Translated: CASSLGYGSYEQYV.

This clonotype was seen only a few times. This chain joins TRBV25-1 and TRBJ1-2; D is unclear. V was shortened by 1 base and J by 5 bases, with 8 bases between the two germline ends. The CDR3 has 13 amino acids. Germline CDR1 MGHDK, CDR2 SYGVNS. CDR3 bases: TGTGCCAGCAGTGAATTAGGCCAGTATGGCTACACCTTC. This encodes CASSELGQYGYTF.

This clonotype has just a few counts. This chain uses TRBV24-1 with TRBJ2-3; 8 bases agree with TRBD1. Per germline, CDR1 KGHDR and CDR2 SFDVKD. There are 14 residues in the CDR3. Trimming removed 6 bases from V and 1 base from J; junction bases left unmatched: 2. The CDR3 loop reads CATSLQGGTDTQYF. The CDR3 coding sequence is TGTGCCACCAGTTTACAGGGGGGCACAGATACGCAGTATTTT.

V and J are TRBV20-1 and TRBJ2-1; TRBD2 matches 8 bases. Germline loops: CDR1 DFQATT, CDR2 SNEGSKA (reference sequence). This CDR3 region has 16 residues. V shed 1 base and J 0 bases; nucleotides not matched to a gene: 5. DNA for the CDR3: TGCAGTGCTAGAGTTATAGCGGGGTTCTCCTACAATGAGCAGTTCTTC. It is translated as CSARVIAGFSYNEQFF.

The sample holds a few counts of this clonotype. V usage is TRBV11-2 and J usage is TRBJ2-1; D not resolved. The germline CDR1 and CDR2 sequences are SGHAT and FQNNGV. The V end lost 6 bases, the J end lost 8 bases, and 20 bases lay between the germline ends. The CDR3 sequence is 15 residues long. CDR3 amino acids: CASSKEGAPSYEQFF. CDR3 nucleotide sequence: TGTGCCAGCAGTAAAGAAGGCGCACCCTCCTATGAGCAGTTCTTC.

The gene calls are TRBV7-6 and TRBJ1-1; 7 bases are shared with TRBD1. Germline V lookup: CDR1 SGHVS, CDR2 FNYEAQ. The CDR3 is made up of 14 amino acids. Trimming removed 5 bases from V and 6 bases from J; junction bases left unmatched: 9. The CDR3 sequence is CASSDETGTAEAFF. The CDR3 coding sequence is TGTGCCAGCAGCGATGAGACAGGGACGGCTGAAGCTTTCTTT. The full variable domain, its missing parts supplied by reference TRBV7-6 and TRBJ1-1, is GAGVSQSPRYKVTKRGQDVALRCDPISGHVSLYWYRQALGQGPEFLTYFNYEAQQDKSGLPNDRFSAERPEGSISTLTIQRTEQRDSAMYRCASSDETGTAEAFFGQGTRLTVV.

A single count supports this clonotype. V gene TRBV19 combines with J gene TRBJ2-2, with D unclear. Looked up from germline, CDR1 is LNHDA and CDR2 is SQIVND (reference sequence). Trimming cost V 1 base and J 4 bases, with 4 bases left between them. This CDR3 comprises 13 residues. The CDR3 region is CASSIARTGELFF. The CDR3 bases are TGTGCCAGTAGTATAGCCCGCACCGGGGAGCTGTTTTTT. The complete variable domain, with remaining parts taken from reference TRBV19 and TRBJ2-2, reads DGGITQSPKYLFRKEGQNVTLSCEQNLNHDAMYWYRQDPGQGLRLIYYSQIVNDFQKGDIAEGYSVSREKKESFPLTVTSAQKNPTAFYLCASSIARTGELFFGEGSRLTVL.

J is TRBJ2-1 and V is TRBV29-1; D is possibly TRBD1 or TRBD2 (6 bases each). CDR3 length: 12 amino acids. Per germline, CDR1 SQVTM and CDR2 ANQGSEA. The germline V and J ends were trimmed by 4 bases and 8 bases, with 12 bases remaining between them. CDR3 sequence: CSVAWGADEQFF. The CDR3, as DNA: TGCAGCGTTGCTTGGGGGGCCGATGAGCAGTTCTTC.

This clonotype was detected many times. The rearrangement links TRBV7-9 to TRBJ2-1; perhaps TRBD1 as D (5 bases). In germline, CDR1 is SEHNR, CDR2 FQNEAQ (reference sequence). The CDR3 contains 16 residues. The germline V and J ends were trimmed by 4 bases and 5 bases, with 18 bases remaining between them. This CDR3 is CASSSRTLMANNEQFF. In DNA, the CDR3 is TGTGCCAGCAGCTCGCGGACACTTATGGCGAACAATGAGCAGTTCTTC.

This clonotype came up a few times. V usage is TRBV28 and J usage is TRBJ2-5; 12 nucleotides match TRBD1. The germline gives CDR1 MDHEN, CDR2 SYDVKM. J lost 5 bases, V lost 7 bases, and 11 bases had no gene match. The CDR3 totals 16 residues. The CDR3 DNA reads TGTGCCAGCAACGCAGGAACCGGGACAGGGGGCGAGACCCAGTACTTC. Translation: CASNAGTGTGGETQYF.

The chain couples TRBV4-1 to TRBJ1-1, with D possibly TRBD1 on 5 matching bases. The CDR3 length is 14 residues. V dropped 0 bases and J dropped 7 bases, with 12 bases sitting between them. Germline CDR1 MGHRA, CDR2 YSYEKL. CDR3 residues: CASSQDLRGNEAFF. The CDR3 DNA follows: TGCGCCAGCAGCCAAGATTTGAGGGGCAATGAAGCTTTCTTT.

This clonotype was counted many times. The chain links TRBV7-8 to TRBJ1-5; no firm D call. The V and J ends lost 5 bases and 3 bases respectively, with 5 bases between them. The CDR3 loop spans 12 amino acids. Germline CDR1 is SGHVS and CDR2 is FQNEAQ. This CDR3 is CASSPPNQPQHF. DNA of the CDR3: TGTGCCAGCAGCCCCCCCAATCAGCCCCAGCATTTT.

This chain joins TRBV7-6 and TRBJ2-7; TRBD1 or TRBD2 may be the D gene (6 bases each). The germline V gene encodes CDR1 SGHVS and CDR2 FNYEAQ. With 1 base removed from V and 2 bases from J, the gap between germline ends came to 12 bases. CDR3 length: 15 amino acids. CDR3 DNA: TGTGCCAGCAGCTTAGGTCCGGGGGCGGCCTACGAGCAGTACTTC. Its translation: CASSLGPGAAYEQYF.

The rearrangement joins TRBV9 to TRBJ2-3; D might be TRBD1 (6 bases). Trimming shortened V by 3 bases and J by 2 bases, and 13 bases separated the two germline ends. Germline V CDR1 and CDR2: SGDLS, YYNGEE. The length of the CDR3 is 15 residues. The CDR3 nucleotides are TGTGCCAGCAGCGGGGACATCCGCAACACAGATACGCAGTATTTT. Amino acids: CASSGDIRNTDTQYF.

The gene calls are TRBV5-1 and TRBJ2-3; D could derive from TRBD1 or TRBD2 (5 bases each). Trimming shortened V by 4 bases and J by 2 bases, and 14 bases separated the two germline ends. This CDR3 region has 15 residues. Germline V gene sequence: CDR1 SGHRS, CDR2 YFSETQ. CDR3 protein: CASSRPGRYTDTQYF. CDR3 nucleotides: TGCGCCAGCAGCCGTCCGGGACGCTACACAGATACGCAGTATTTT.

The chain recombines TRBV6-2 or TRBV6-3 with TRBJ2-5; 10 bases are shared with TRBD1. This CDR3 has 16 residues. The junction had 15 bases not matched to a gene; V was cut back by 8 bases and J by 6 bases. CDR1 and CDR2 (germline): MNHEY, SVGEGT. CDR3 amino acids: CASQIPRDRGGQTQYF. The CDR3 DNA sequence: TGTGCCAGCCAAATCCCCCGGGACAGGGGAGGGCAGACCCAGTACTTC.

This clonotype was observed a handful of times. This chain links TRBV10-3 with TRBJ2-7; 10 nucleotides match TRBD1. The length of the CDR3 is 15 residues. Germline loops: CDR1 ENHRY, CDR2 SYGVKD. The V and J ends lost 3 bases and 5 bases, in that order; junction bases with no gene match: 7. The CDR3 bases are TGTGCCATCAGTGAAAGAGGACAGGGGGGGCACGAGCAGTACGTC. Its translation is CAISERGQGGHEQYV.

CDR3 sequence (DNA): TGTGCCACCAGTGATTTTGAGGGCCGTATGGAGACCCAGTACTTC. Its protein product is CATSDFEGRMETQYF. The chain joins TRBV24-1 to TRBJ2-5; the D gene is possibly TRBD2 (5 bases). V dropped 1 base and J dropped 5 bases, with 13 bases sitting between them. The CDR3 has 15 residues. Per germline, CDR1 KGHDR and CDR2 SFDVKD.

This clonotype is a singleton in its sample. V gene TRBV6-6 combines with J gene TRBJ1-2; the D gene is possibly TRBD1 (6 bases). The V end was cut by 5 bases, the J end by 8 bases, with 21 bases between. Germline V CDR1 and CDR2: MNHNY, SVGAGI (reference sequence). CDR3 length equals 15 residues. The CDR3 DNA reads TGTGCCAGCAGTGGATCCCGAGACAGGCCATTGGGCTACACCTTC. It encodes CASSGSRDRPLGYTF.